The 19 T cell receptor beta chains below were found in one sample sequenced in a study of T cell repertoires in ileal Crohn's disease (dated by TCRdb to 2018 to 2020). Receptor amplification or capture employed the immunoSEQ multiplex PCR assay. TCRdb holds this immuneACCESS table with in-frame rearrangements only. Some clones are missing; in checked studies, unresolved V genes explain under half, and the rest has no known cause. The sample contains approximately 13,000 clones, less than 90% of them found a single time. 5.5% to 7.5% of the sample is taken by the ten largest. Input material: ileal tissue. These receptors came from an adult with Crohn's disease.

The V and J genes are TRBV10-2 and TRBJ1-1; possible D gene TRBD1, 6 bases. The CDR3 is made up of 16 amino acids. Germline CDR1 is WSHSY and CDR2 is SAAADI. With 2 bases removed from V and 0 bases from J, the gap between germline ends came to 13 bases. The CDR3 sequence: CASSEPRTVLNTEAFF. CDR3 sequence (DNA): TGCGCCAGCAGTGAGCCTCGGACAGTCTTGAACACTGAAGCTTTCTTT.

The chain carries TRBV5-1 and TRBJ2-7; the match to TRBD2 covers 7 bases. Germline CDR1 is SGHRS and CDR2 is YFSETQ. The CDR3 is 16 residues long. V trimming: 0 bases; J trimming: 8 bases; junction bases outside the gene matches: 14. Written as DNA, the CDR3 is TGCGCCAGCAGCTTGGAGGTAGCGGGTAGTCCTACGAAGCAGTACTTC. It codes for CASSLEVAGSPTKQYF.

The chain recombines TRBV19 with TRBJ2-7; 7 positions agree with TRBD1. The CDR3 is 14 amino acids. Per germline, CDR1 LNHDA and CDR2 SQIVND (reference sequence). The V and J ends lost 7 bases and 0 bases, in that order; junction bases with no gene match: 6. The CDR3 loop reads CASIKDRSSYEQYF. In DNA form, the CDR3 reads TGTGCCAGTATTAAGGACAGGAGCTCCTACGAGCAGTACTTC.

The chain recombines TRBV7-2 with TRBJ1-3, with D possibly TRBD1 on 5 matching bases. V lost 1 base to trimming and J lost 0 bases, with 10 bases between them. The germline V gene encodes CDR1 SGHTA and CDR2 FQGNSA. This CDR3 is 16 amino acids long. The DNA for the CDR3 is TGTGCCAGCAGCTTAGACAGGCAGGTCTCTGGAAACACCATATATTTT. This codes for CASSLDRQVSGNTIYF.

The chain uses TRBV5-4 and TRBJ1-5; 8 bases map to TRBD1. The CDR3 is 14 residues long. From germline, CDR1 is SGHNT and CDR2 YYREEE (reference sequence). J was trimmed by 7 bases and V by 4 bases; bases with no gene match: 7. CDR3 nucleotide sequence: TGTGCCAGCAGCCCAGGACAGGGATTGCAGCCCCAGCATTTT. Protein product: CASSPGQGLQPQHF.

The chain couples TRBV11-2 to TRBJ2-3; 9 bases map to TRBD2. This CDR3 has 16 amino acids. V was clipped by 4 bases and J by 1 base; unmatched bases: 6. Germline CDR1 reads SGHAT; CDR2 reads FQNNGV. CDR3 in amino acids: CASSSLSGRGTDTQYF. CDR3 sequence (DNA): TGTGCCAGCAGCTCCCTTAGCGGGAGAGGCACAGATACGCAGTATTTT.

The V gene is TRBV5-1, the J gene TRBJ2-1; perhaps TRBD2 as D (6 bases). CDR1 SGHRS and CDR2 YFSETQ come from the germline V gene. The CDR3 consists of 15 residues. The ends were cut back, 7 bases at V and 1 base at J, with 15 bases in the middle. The CDR3 sequence is CASALGTVSYNEQFF. The CDR3 DNA follows: TGCGCCAGCGCCCTCGGGACTGTGTCCTACAATGAGCAGTTCTTC.

The chain combines TRBV19 with TRBJ2-5, with 14 bases that match TRBD2. CDR1 and CDR2 (germline): LNHDA, SQIVND (reference sequence). V was pared by 4 bases and J by 4 bases, with 2 bases of the junction left unmatched. CDR3 length: 15 amino acids. The CDR3 DNA reads as TGTGCCAGTAGTAATGGACTAGCGGGAGGAGAGACCCAGTACTTC. It translates to CASSNGLAGGETQYF.

V gene TRBV7-9 combines with J gene TRBJ2-3; 8 bases align to TRBD2. CDR1 is SEHNR and CDR2 is FQNEAQ in the germline V gene (reference sequence). This CDR3 contains 15 residues. V gave up 5 bases and J gave up 5 bases; unmatched junction bases: 9. The CDR3 loop is CASSPGTRALDTQYF. In DNA, the CDR3 is TGTGCCAGCAGCCCCGGGACTAGAGCGCTAGATACGCAGTATTTT.

The genes are TRBV5-1 and TRBJ2-7; 10 positions match TRBD1. With 4 bases clipped from V and 4 bases from J, the junction kept 8 bases outside the gene matches. In germline, CDR1 is SGHRS, CDR2 YFSETQ. The CDR3 spans 15 residues. The CDR3 loop reads CASSPRTGGGYEQYF. CDR3 coding DNA: TGCGCCAGCAGCCCTAGGACAGGGGGTGGGTACGAGCAGTACTTC.

The J gene is TRBJ1-5, the V gene TRBV19; the D gene is possibly TRBD1 (6 bases). With 5 bases removed from V and 7 bases from J, the gap between germline ends came to 15 bases. The CDR3 has 14 residues. CDR1 is LNHDA and CDR2 is SQIVND in the germline V gene (reference sequence). The CDR3 sequence is CASSFTGSGQPQHF. CDR3 nucleotide sequence: TGTGCCAGTAGTTTCACAGGGTCTGGGCAGCCCCAGCATTTT.

This chain joins TRBV7-2 and TRBJ2-5; TRBD2 matches at 7 bases. The J call is doubtful: the DNA matches TRBJ2-7 better. The germline gives CDR1 SGHTA, CDR2 FQGNSA. The length of the CDR3 is 15 residues. CDR3 sequence (DNA): TGTGCCAGCAGCCCGAGCGGGATAAGCTCCTACGAGCAGTACTTC. Its protein product is CASSPSGISSYEQYF.

This chain links TRBV7-8 with TRBJ1-5; unclear D gene. The CDR3 contains 12 residues. V was pared by 4 bases and J by 7 bases, with 8 bases between. Looked up from germline, CDR1 is SGHVS and CDR2 is FQNEAQ. The CDR3 is CASSYPGQPQHF. In DNA form, the CDR3 reads TGTGCCAGCAGCTACCCGGGGCAGCCCCAGCATTTT.

The chain couples TRBV29-1 to TRBJ2-2; D is perhaps TRBD1 (6 bases). CDR1 is SQVTM, CDR2 ANQGSEA, per germline. CDR3 length: 14 residues. Trimming took off 4 bases at V and 2 bases at J, with 11 bases between the two ends. CDR3 sequence reads: CSVGTVVNTGELFF. The CDR3 bases are TGCAGCGTTGGGACAGTAGTTAACACCGGGGAGCTGTTTTTT.

V is TRBV6-5 and J is TRBJ1-2; 7 bases agree with TRBD1. CDR3 length: 16 residues. In germline, CDR1 is MNHEY, CDR2 SVGAGI. V gave up 0 bases and J gave up 6 bases; unmatched junction bases: 10. The CDR3 DNA reads TGTGCCAGCAGTTACTCGAGTACCGGGACAGTCGATGGCTACACCTTC. Translation gives CASSYSSTGTVDGYTF.

The V call is TRBV28, the J call TRBJ1-1, with 7 bases aligning to TRBD1. The J segment lost 4 bases and the V segment lost 0 bases, leaving 11 bases of the junction unmatched. This CDR3 spans 17 amino acids. Germline values: CDR1 MDHEN, CDR2 SYDVKM. The CDR3 bases are TGTGCCAGCAGTTTATGGAAGACAGGGCGGAAAGGCACTGAAGCTTTCTTT. Amino acid sequence: CASSLWKTGRKGTEAFF.

The chain combines TRBV6-1 with TRBJ2-7, with D tentatively TRBD2 (5 bases). This CDR3 comprises 15 residues. Germline assignment: CDR1 MNHNS and CDR2 SASEGT. Trimming removed 4 bases from V and 7 bases from J, with 20 bases in between. The CDR3 here is CASSGVRGSNGEQYF. The CDR3 DNA follows: TGTGCCAGCAGTGGAGTCCGGGGATCGAATGGAGAGCAGTACTTC.

The V call is TRBV23-1, the J call TRBJ2-5; D is possibly TRBD2 (6 bases). TRBV23-1 belongs to the ORF category, with a function that is uncertain. The V and J ends lost 2 bases and 5 bases respectively, with 18 bases between them. The CDR3 spans 16 residues. The CDR3 here is CASSQRSGGARETQYF. As DNA, the CDR3 is TGCGCCAGCAGTCAACGCAGCGGAGGGGCCCGGGAGACCCAGTACTTC.

V and J are TRBV9 and TRBJ1-6, with D unclear. V was trimmed by 4 bases and J by 5 bases, leaving 13 bases between them. CDR3 length: 15 residues. In germline, CDR1 is SGDLS, CDR2 YYNGEE. DNA for the CDR3: TGTGCCAGCAGCTCCGGCGCCGACAATAATTCACCCCTCCACTTT. It is translated as CASSSGADNNSPLHF.